The clone carrying this TCR beta chain occurred a few times. The target antigen is unknown. Sequenced by immunoSEQ multiplex PCR; TCRdb stores in-frame clones only, minus some. There are under 200,000 clones in the sample; approximately 87% occur only once, and approximately 4.3% lies in the top ten. This sample was included in a study of T cell responses to AZD1222 COVID-19 vaccine. Study findings and constraints: No repertoire was sampled before or during the peak T cell response, only after it.

CDR1 and CDR2 from the germline V gene are LNHDA and SQIVND (reference sequence). This CDR3 has 13 amino acids. The ends lost 4 bases at V and 9 bases at J; junction bases unmatched: 5. The gene calls are TRBV19 and TRBJ1-5; 8 bases fit TRBD1. The receptor comes from an adult who received the AZD1222 COVID-19 vaccine. Sample: peripheral blood, taken 28 days after the second AZD1222 dose. For the CDR3, the DNA is TGTGCCAGTAGTACGACAGGGGAGGGGCCCCAGCATTTT. Translated, it gives CASSTTGEGPQHF.